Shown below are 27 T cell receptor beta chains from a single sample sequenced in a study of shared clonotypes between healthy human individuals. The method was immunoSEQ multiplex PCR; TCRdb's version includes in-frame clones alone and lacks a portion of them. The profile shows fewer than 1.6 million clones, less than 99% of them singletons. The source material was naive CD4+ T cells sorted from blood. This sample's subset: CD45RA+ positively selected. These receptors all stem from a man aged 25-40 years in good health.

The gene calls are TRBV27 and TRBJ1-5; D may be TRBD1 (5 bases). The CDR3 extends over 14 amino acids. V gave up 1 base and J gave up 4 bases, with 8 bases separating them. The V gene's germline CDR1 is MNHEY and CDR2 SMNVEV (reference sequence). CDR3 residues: CASSLWGGNQPQHF. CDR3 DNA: TGTGCCAGCAGTTTATGGGGGGGAAATCAGCCCCAGCATTTT.

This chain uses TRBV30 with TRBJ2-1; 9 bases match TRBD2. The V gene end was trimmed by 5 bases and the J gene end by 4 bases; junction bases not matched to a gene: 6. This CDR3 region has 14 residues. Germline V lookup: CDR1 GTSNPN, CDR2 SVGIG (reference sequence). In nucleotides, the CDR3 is TGTGCCTGGTCAGCGACTAGCGGATACAATGAGCAGTTCTTC. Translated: CAWSATSGYNEQFF.

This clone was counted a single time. The CDR3 spells CASSFSGGGPRGNTIYF. The CDR3, as DNA: TGTGCCAGCAGCTTTAGTGGAGGGGGACCTCGCGGAAACACCATATATTTT. The chain links TRBV5-4 to TRBJ1-3; weak D call: TRBD1 (6 bases). The CDR3 sequence is 17 residues long. Germline CDR1 reads SGHNT; CDR2 reads YYREEE (reference sequence). V was pared by 2 bases and J by 4 bases, with 19 bases between.

As DNA, the CDR3 is TGTGCCAGTGGACAAAAAAGCAACACCGGGGAGCTGTTTTTT. Translating it yields CASGQKSNTGELFF. The chain couples TRBV7-8 to TRBJ2-2, with D tentatively TRBD1 (5 bases). V was trimmed by 9 bases and J by 2 bases, leaving 13 bases between them. CDR3 size: 14 residues. Germline V gene data show CDR1 as SGHVS and CDR2 as FQNEAQ.

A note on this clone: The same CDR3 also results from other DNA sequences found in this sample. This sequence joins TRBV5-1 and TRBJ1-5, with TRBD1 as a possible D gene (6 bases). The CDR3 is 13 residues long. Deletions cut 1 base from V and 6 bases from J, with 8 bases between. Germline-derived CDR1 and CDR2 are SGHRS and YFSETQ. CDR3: CASSLTGTQPQHF. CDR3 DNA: TGCGCCAGCAGCTTGACAGGGACTCAGCCCCAGCATTTT.

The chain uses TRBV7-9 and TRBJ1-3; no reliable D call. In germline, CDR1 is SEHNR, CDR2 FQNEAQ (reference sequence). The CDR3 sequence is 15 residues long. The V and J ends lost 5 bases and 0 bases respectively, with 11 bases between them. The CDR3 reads CASSPDLLSGNTIYF. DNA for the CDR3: TGTGCCAGCAGCCCCGACTTACTCTCTGGAAACACCATATATTTT.

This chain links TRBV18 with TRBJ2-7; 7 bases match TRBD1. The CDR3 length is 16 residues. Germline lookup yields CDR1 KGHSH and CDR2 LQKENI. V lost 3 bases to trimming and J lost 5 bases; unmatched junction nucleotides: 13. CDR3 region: CASSPQQETGTNEQYF. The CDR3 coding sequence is TGTGCCAGCTCACCTCAACAGGAGACAGGGACCAACGAGCAGTACTTC.

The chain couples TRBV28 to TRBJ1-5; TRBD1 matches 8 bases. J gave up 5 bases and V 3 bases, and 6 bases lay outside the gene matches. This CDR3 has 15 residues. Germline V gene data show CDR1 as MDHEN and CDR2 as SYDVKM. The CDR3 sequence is CASSFQGARHQPQHF. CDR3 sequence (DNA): TGTGCCAGCAGTTTCCAGGGGGCCCGGCATCAGCCCCAGCATTTT.

The CDR3 sequence: CASRRNRVRDTGELFF. The CDR3 DNA reads TGTGCCAGCAGACGGAACAGGGTTAGGGACACCGGGGAGCTGTTTTTT. The chain has TRBV5-6 and TRBJ2-2, with a possible D match to TRBD1 (6 bases). The germline V gene has CDR1 SGHDT and CDR2 YYEEEE. The CDR3 contains 16 residues. V lost 5 bases to trimming and J lost 3 bases, with 17 bases between them.

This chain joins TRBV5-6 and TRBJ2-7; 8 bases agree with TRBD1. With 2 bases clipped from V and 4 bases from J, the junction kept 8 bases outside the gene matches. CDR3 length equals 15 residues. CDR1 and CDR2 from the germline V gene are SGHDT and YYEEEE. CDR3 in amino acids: CASSFRGTGRYEQYF. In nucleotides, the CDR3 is TGTGCCAGCAGCTTCCGCGGGACAGGACGTTACGAGCAGTACTTC.

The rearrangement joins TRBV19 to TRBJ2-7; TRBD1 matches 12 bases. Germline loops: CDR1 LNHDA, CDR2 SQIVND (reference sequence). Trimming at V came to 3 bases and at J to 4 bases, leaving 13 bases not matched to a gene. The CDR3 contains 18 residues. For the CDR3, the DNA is TGTGCCAGTAGTATGGGGACAGGGGGCGCCCGGAAGAGATACGAGCAGTACTTC. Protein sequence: CASSMGTGGARKRYEQYF.

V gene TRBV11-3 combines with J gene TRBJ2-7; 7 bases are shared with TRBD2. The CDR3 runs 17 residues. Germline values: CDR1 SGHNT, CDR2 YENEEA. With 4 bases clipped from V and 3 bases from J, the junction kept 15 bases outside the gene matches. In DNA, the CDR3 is TGTGCCAGCAGCTCCCGACACACGACTGGGGGGGACTACGAGCAGTACTTC. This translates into CASSSRHTTGGDYEQYF.

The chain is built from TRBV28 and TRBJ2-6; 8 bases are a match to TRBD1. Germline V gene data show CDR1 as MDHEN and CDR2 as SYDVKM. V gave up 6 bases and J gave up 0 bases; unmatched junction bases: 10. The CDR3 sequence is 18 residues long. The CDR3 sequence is CASSLSRDRLSGANVLTF. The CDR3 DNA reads TGTGCCAGCAGCCTCAGCCGGGACAGGCTCTCTGGGGCCAACGTCCTGACTTTC.

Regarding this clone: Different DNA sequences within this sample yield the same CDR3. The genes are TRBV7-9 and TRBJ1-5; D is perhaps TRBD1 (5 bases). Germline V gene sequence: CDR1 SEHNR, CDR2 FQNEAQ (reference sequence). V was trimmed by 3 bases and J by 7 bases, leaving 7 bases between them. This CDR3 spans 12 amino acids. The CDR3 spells CASSLGEQPQHF. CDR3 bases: TGTGCCAGCAGCTTGGGGGAGCAGCCCCAGCATTTT. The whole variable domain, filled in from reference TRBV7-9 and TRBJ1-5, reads DTGVSQNPRHKITKRGQNVTFRCDPISEHNRLYWYRQTLGQGPEFLTYFQNEAQLEKSRLLSDRFSAERPKGSFSTLEIQRTEQGDSAMYLCASSLGEQPQHFGDGTRLSIL.

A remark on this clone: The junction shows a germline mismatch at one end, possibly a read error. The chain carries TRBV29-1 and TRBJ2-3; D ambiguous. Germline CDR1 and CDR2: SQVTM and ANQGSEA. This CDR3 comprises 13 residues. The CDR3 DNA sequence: TGCAGCTTTGACCACCTAGTCACAGATACGCAGTATTTT. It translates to CSFDHLVTDTQYF.

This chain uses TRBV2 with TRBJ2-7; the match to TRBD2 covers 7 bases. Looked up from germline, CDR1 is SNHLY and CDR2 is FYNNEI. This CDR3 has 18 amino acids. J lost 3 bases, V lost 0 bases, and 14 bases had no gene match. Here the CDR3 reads CASSEAAQRLAMGYEQYF. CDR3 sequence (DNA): TGTGCCAGCAGTGAAGCCGCCCAAAGACTAGCCATGGGCTACGAGCAGTACTTC.

The CDR3 nucleotides are TGTGCCAGCAGTGTTGAGACAGCAAATGAGCAGTTCTTC. It translates to CASSVETANEQFF. The chain has TRBV2 and TRBJ2-1, with D possibly TRBD1 on 5 matching bases. This CDR3 region has 13 residues. Germline V gene data show CDR1 as SNHLY and CDR2 as FYNNEI. Trimming cost V 4 bases and J 7 bases, with 11 bases left between them.

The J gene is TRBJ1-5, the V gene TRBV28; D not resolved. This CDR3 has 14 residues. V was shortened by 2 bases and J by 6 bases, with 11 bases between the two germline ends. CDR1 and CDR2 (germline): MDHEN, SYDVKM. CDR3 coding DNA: TGTGCCAGCAGTTTACAACGGGCGGGTCAGCCCCAGCATTTT. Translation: CASSLQRAGQPQHF.

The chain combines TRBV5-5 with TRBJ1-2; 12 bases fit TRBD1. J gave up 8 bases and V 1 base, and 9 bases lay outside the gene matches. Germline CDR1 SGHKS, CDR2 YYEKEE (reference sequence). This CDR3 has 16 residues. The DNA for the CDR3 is TGTGCCAGCAGCTTGTCGGGACAGGGGGCGATGGGAGGCTACACCTTC. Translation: CASSLSGQGAMGGYTF.

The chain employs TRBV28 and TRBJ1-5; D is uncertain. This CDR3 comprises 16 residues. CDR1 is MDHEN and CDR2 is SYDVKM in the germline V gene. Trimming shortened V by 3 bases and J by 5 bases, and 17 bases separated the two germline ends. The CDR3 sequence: CASSFLRRGRDQPQHF. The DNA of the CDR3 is TGTGCCAGCAGTTTCCTACGACGCGGACGAGATCAGCCCCAGCATTTT.

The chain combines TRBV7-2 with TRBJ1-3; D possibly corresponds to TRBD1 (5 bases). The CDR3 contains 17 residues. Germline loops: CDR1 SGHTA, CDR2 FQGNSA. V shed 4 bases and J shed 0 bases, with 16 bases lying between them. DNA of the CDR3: TGTGCCAGCAGCTCCCCTGGGGGGGGAAGCTCTGGAAACACCATATATTTT. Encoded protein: CASSSPGGGSSGNTIYF.

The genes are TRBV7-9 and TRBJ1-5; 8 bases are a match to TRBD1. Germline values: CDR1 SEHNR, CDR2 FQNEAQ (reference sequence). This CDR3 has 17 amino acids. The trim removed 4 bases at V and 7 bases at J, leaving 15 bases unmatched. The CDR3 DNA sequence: TGTGCCAGCAGCTCGTTCAGGGGGCGAGGGATTGGGCAGCCCCAGCATTTT. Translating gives CASSSFRGRGIGQPQHF.

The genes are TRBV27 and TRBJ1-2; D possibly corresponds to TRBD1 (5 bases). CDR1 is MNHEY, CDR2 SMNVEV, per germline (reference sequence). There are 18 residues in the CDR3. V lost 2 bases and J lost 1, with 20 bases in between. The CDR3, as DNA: TGTGCCAGCAGTTTAGGGGCAGGCGAAGCTCCCTTTAACTATGGCTACACCTTC. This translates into CASSLGAGEAPFNYGYTF.

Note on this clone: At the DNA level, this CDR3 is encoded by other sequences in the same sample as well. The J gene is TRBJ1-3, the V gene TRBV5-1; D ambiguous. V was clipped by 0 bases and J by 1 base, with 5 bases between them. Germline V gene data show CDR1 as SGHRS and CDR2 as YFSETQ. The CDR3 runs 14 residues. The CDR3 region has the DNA TGCGCCAGCAGCTTGGAGGGTTCTGGAAACACCATATATTTT. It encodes CASSLEGSGNTIYF.

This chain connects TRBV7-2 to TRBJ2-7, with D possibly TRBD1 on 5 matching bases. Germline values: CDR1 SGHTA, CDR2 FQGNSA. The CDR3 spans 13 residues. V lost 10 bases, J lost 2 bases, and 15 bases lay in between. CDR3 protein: CATRGASPYEQYF. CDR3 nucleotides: TGTGCCACCCGTGGGGCCTCCCCCTACGAGCAGTACTTC.

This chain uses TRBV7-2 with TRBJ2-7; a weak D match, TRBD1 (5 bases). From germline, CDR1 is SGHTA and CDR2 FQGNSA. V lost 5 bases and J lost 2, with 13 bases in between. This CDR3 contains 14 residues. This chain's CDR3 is CASSPRQITYEQYF. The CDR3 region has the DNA TGTGCCAGCAGCCCCCGACAGATAACCTACGAGCAGTACTTC.

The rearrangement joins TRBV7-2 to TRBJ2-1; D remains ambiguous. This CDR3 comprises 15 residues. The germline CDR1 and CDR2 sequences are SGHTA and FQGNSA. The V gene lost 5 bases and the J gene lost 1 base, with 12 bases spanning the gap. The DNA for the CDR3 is TGTGCCAGCAGCCCTCACGCAATGTCCTACAATGAGCAGTTCTTC. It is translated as CASSPHAMSYNEQFF.